This is a list of T cell receptor beta chains from one sample in a study of long-term antiretroviral therapy in people with HIV. Sequencing was performed with immunoSEQ multiplex PCR; in TCRdb, only in-frame clones are kept and a portion is missing. The table shows about 29,000 clones, with 80% to 90% occurring only once. The material was unsorted PBMCs, obtained 3.2 years before starting antiretroviral therapy. These receptors were collected from a man in his forties or fifties with HIV. Each CDR3 is given with its conserved first and last residue. A D gene is named only where the DNA matches it firmly. The size of a clone is reported for some rows only, either as once, few or many, or as a class for expanded clones.

clone size,V gene,J gene,D gene,CDR3 protein,CDR3 DNA
-,TRBV29-1,TRBJ1-2,-,CSVGDERNYGYTF,TGCAGCGTTGGGGACGAGAGAAACTATGGCTACACCTTC
-,TRBV5-1,TRBJ2-7,TRBD2,CASSWGLAETYEQYF,TGCGCCAGCAGCTGGGGACTAGCCGAAACCTACGAGCAGTACTTC
-,TRBV5-1,TRBJ1-1,TRBD1,CASSLKQGLNTEAFF,TGCGCCAGCAGCTTAAAACAGGGGCTGAACACTGAAGCTTTCTTT
-,TRBV30,TRBJ2-3,-,CAWSGWGPGVSDTQYF,TGTGCCTGGAGTGGCTGGGGGCCGGGTGTATCGGATACGCAGTATTTT
-,TRBV2,TRBJ1-5,-,CASSEALLEPQHF,TGTGCCAGCAGTGAAGCGCTATTGGAGCCCCAGCATTTT
-,TRBV5-1,TRBJ1-1,-,CASSMRGGTEAFF,TGCGCCAGCAGCATGAGGGGCGGCACTGAAGCTTTCTTT
few,TRBV19,TRBJ1-6,-,CASKESSYNSPLHF,TGTGCCAGTAAAGAGAGCTCCTATAATTCACCCCTCCACTTT
-,TRBV30,TRBJ1-5,-,CAWSVHQFGNQPQHF,TGTGCCTGGAGTGTACATCAATTCGGCAATCAGCCCCAGCATTTT
once,TRBV18,TRBJ2-3,-,CASSPPGAPDTQYF,TGTGCCAGCTCACCACCAGGGGCACCAGATACGCAGTATTTT
-,TRBV7-3,TRBJ2-5,-,CASSVGGLETQYF,TGTGCCAGCAGCGTTGGAGGGTTGGAGACCCAGTACTTC
-,TRBV19,TRBJ2-7,TRBD2,CASSTSGSSYEQYF,TGTGCCAGTAGCACTAGCGGGTCGTCCTACGAGCAGTACTTC
-,TRBV7-9,TRBJ1-1,-,CASSLGAGGDNTEAFF,TGTGCCAGCAGCTTGGGAGCCGGAGGGGACAACACTGAAGCTTTCTTT
-,TRBV6-1,TRBJ1-5,TRBD1,CASSGRDSYQPQHF,TGTGCCAGCAGTGGGCGGGACAGCTATCAGCCCCAGCATTTT
once,TRBV11-2,TRBJ2-4,-,CASRTLGALAKNIQYF,TGTGCCAGCAGGACCCTTGGGGCCCTAGCCAAAAACATTCAGTACTTC
-,TRBV27,TRBJ2-5,TRBD1,CASSLSLPSDREETQYF,TGTGCCAGCAGTTTAAGTCTACCCTCGGACAGGGAAGAGACCCAGTACTTC
-,TRBV18,TRBJ1-2,-,CASSLSGGPNYGYTF,TGTGCCAGCTCACTATCGGGGGGGCCCAACTATGGCTACACCTTC
-,TRBV11-2,TRBJ1-6,TRBD1,CASSDTGTGVSPLHF,TGTGCCAGCAGCGACACCGGGACAGGGGTTTCACCCCTCCACTTT
few,TRBV10-2,TRBJ2-7,TRBD1,CASSGQDHYEQYF,TGCGCCAGCAGCGGACAGGATCACTACGAGCAGTACTTC
-,TRBV7-9,TRBJ2-2,-,CARSRTDANTGELFF,TGTGCCAGGAGCAGGACGGACGCGAACACCGGGGAGCTGTTTTTT
-,TRBV29-1,TRBJ2-4,-,CSVVRVGGGNIQYF,TGCAGCGTTGTGCGAGTCGGGGGAGGAAACATTCAGTACTTC
-,TRBV5-4,TRBJ2-7,-,CASSLRSEQYF,TGTGCCAGCAGCTTGAGGAGCGAGCAGTACTTC
-,TRBV15,TRBJ2-7,TRBD2,CATSRDPGTSIAEQYF,TGTGCCACCAGCAGAGACCCCGGGACTAGCATCGCCGAGCAGTACTTC
few,TRBV2,TRBJ2-1,-,CASDGGAPFF,TGTGCCAGCGACGGGGGAGCTCCGTTCTTC
-,TRBV5-1,TRBJ1-2,TRBD1,CASSIGQGPLYGYTF,TGCGCCAGCAGCATCGGACAGGGGCCTCTCTATGGCTACACCTTC
-,TRBV5-1,TRBJ2-1,TRBD1,CASSRGTGSSYNEQFF,TGCGCCAGCAGCAGGGGGACAGGGAGCTCCTACAATGAGCAGTTCTTC
-,TRBV4-2,TRBJ1-1,-,CASSQGPREAFF,TGTGCCAGCAGCCAAGGTCCCAGAGAAGCTTTCTTT
-,TRBV7-2,TRBJ2-3,TRBD2,CASSFARGLAGDADTQYF,TGTGCCAGCAGCTTCGCCCGGGGGTTAGCGGGAGATGCAGATACGCAGTATTTT
-,TRBV7-2,TRBJ2-1,-,CASSPFGRTYNEQFF,TGTGCCAGCAGCCCCTTCGGCAGAACCTACAATGAGCAGTTCTTC
-,TRBV9,TRBJ2-7,TRBD1,CASSVDPRQGHEVF,TGTGCCAGCAGCGTAGACCCTAGACAGGGCCACGAGGTATTC
-,TRBV5-1,TRBJ1-2,TRBD1,CASSFEGQPHYGYTF,TGCGCCAGCAGCTTTGAGGGACAGCCTCACTATGGCTACACCTTC
-,TRBV6-1,TRBJ1-3,-,CASSRGLTVGNTIYF,TGTGCCAGCAGTAGGGGACTGACGGTTGGAAACACCATATATTTT
-,TRBV9,TRBJ1-6,-,CASSAGPPTQGSPLHF,TGTGCCAGCAGCGCCGGACCTCCAACGCAGGGGTCACCCCTCCACTTT
-,TRBV6-1,TRBJ1-1,-,CATTANFLEAFF,TGTGCCACCACGGCCAACTTCCTGGAGGCTTTCTTT
-,TRBV5-1,TRBJ2-2,-,CASSSVLRTGELFF,TGCGCCAGCAGCTCGGTGCTACGGACCGGGGAGCTGTTTTTT
-,TRBV29-1,TRBJ2-1,-,CSVEVLRAPLSYNEQFF,TGCAGCGTTGAGGTCTTAAGGGCTCCTTTGTCCTACAATGAGCAGTTCTTC
-,TRBV2,TRBJ2-1,TRBD2,CASSEAGEGPRFF,TGTGCCAGCAGTGAAGCGGGGGAGGGTCCGCGTTTCTTC
-,TRBV18,TRBJ2-7,-,CASSPPGRNEQYF,TGTGCCAGCTCACCGCCAGGCCGGAACGAGCAGTACTTC
-,TRBV25-1,TRBJ2-3,-,CASSPPAGRRTDTQYF,TGTGCCAGCAGTCCCCCTGCGGGAAGGAGAACAGATACGCAGTATTTT
-,TRBV2,TRBJ2-1,-,CASSELGESYNEQFF,TGTGCCAGCAGTGAATTGGGGGAATCCTACAATGAGCAGTTCTTC
-,TRBV2,TRBJ2-5,TRBD1,CASSPGTAGGQETQYF,TGTGCCAGCAGTCCTGGGACAGCTGGGGGTCAAGAGACCCAGTACTTC
-,TRBV9,TRBJ1-1,-,CASSALSGIESEAFF,TGTGCCAGCAGCGCCCTCAGTGGAATCGAGTCTGAAGCTTTCTTT
-,TRBV7-8,TRBJ2-3,-,CASSFGSGRADTQYF,TGTGCCAGCAGCTTTGGGAGCGGGCGGGCGGATACGCAGTATTTT
-,TRBV5-1,TRBJ1-2,-,CASSFGPGNYGYTF,TGCGCCAGCAGCTTTGGGCCGGGAAACTATGGCTACACCTTC
-,TRBV27,TRBJ2-7,TRBD2,CASSLKGPGTSSYEQYF,TGTGCCAGCAGTTTGAAGGGCCCCGGGACTAGCTCCTACGAGCAGTACTTC
-,TRBV19,TRBJ2-7,TRBD2,CASTDRGGGNYEQYF,TGTGCCAGTACCGACCGTGGCGGGGGTAACTACGAGCAGTACTTC
-,TRBV5-6,TRBJ1-1,TRBD1,CASSSYTGGTEAFF,TGTGCCAGCAGCTCCTATACAGGGGGCACTGAAGCTTTCTTT
-,TRBV27,TRBJ2-1,-,CASSLLAAVNEQFF,TGTGCCAGCAGTTTACTCGCGGCAGTCAATGAGCAGTTCTTC
-,TRBV4-1,TRBJ1-4,TRBD1,CASTDRGFDNEKLFF,TGCGCCAGCACGGACAGGGGGTTTGATAATGAAAAACTGTTTTTT
-,TRBV27,TRBJ1-2,-,CASSLSGGQRGYTF,TGTGCCAGCAGTTTATCGGGGGGGCAGCGAGGCTACACCTTC
-,TRBV4-3,TRBJ1-6,-,CASSQVPSSYNSPLHF,TGCGCCAGCAGCCAAGTACCGAGCTCCTATAATTCACCCCTCCACTTT
-,TRBV5-1,TRBJ2-1,-,CASRDQTYNEQFF,TGCGCCAGCCGGGACCAAACATACAATGAGCAGTTCTTC
-,TRBV18,TRBJ2-7,-,CASSPRSRGQSSYEQYF,TGTGCCAGCTCACCAAGGTCCCGGGGCCAGAGCTCCTACGAGCAGTACTTC
medium-sized,TRBV10-3,TRBJ2-3,-,CAISEYRDTQYF,TGTGCCATCAGTGAGTACCGAGATACGCAGTATTTT